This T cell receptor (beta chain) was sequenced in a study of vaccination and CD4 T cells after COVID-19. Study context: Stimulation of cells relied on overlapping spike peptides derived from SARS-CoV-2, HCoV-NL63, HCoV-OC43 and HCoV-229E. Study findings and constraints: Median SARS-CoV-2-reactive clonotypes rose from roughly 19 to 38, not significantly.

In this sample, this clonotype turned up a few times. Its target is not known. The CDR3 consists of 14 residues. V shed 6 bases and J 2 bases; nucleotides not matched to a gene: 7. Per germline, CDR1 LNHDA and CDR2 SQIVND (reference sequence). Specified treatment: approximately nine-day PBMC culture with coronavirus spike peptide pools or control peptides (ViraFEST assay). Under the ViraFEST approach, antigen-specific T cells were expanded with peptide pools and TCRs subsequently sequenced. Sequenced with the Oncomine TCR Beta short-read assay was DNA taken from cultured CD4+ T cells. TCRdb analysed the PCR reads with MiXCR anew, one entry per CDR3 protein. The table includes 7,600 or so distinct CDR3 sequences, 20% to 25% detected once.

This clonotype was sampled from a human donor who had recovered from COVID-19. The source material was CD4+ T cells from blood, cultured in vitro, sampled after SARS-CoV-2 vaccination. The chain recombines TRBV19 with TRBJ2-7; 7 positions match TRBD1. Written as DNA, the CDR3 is TGTGCCAGTAGCACAGGGGCTATCGCCTACGAGCAGTACTTC. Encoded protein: CASSTGAIAYEQYF.